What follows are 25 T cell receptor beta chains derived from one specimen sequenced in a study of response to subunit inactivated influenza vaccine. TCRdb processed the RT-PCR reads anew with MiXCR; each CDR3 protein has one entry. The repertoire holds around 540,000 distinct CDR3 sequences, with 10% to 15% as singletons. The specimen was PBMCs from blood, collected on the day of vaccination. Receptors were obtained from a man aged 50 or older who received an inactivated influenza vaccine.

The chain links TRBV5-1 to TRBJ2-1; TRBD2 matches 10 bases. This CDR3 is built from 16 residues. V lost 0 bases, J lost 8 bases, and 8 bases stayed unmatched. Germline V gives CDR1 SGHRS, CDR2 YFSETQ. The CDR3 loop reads CASSLAPSGSSYEQFF. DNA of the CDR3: TGCGCCAGCAGCTTGGCCCCTAGCGGGAGCTCCTATGAGCAGTTCTTC.

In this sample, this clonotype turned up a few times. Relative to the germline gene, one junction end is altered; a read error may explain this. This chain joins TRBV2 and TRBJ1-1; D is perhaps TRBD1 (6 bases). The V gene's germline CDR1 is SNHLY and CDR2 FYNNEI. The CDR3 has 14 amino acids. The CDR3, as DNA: TGTGCCAGCAGGGAAGGGGGACAAGTCACTGAAGCTTTCTTT. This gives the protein CASREGGQVTEAFF.

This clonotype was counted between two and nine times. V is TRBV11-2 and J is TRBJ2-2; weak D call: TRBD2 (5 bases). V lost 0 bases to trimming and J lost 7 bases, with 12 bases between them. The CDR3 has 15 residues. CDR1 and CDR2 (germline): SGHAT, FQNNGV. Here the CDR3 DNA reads TGTGCCAGCAGCTTAGAGAGATACCGGGGCGGGGAGCTGTTTTTT. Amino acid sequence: CASSLERYRGGELFF.

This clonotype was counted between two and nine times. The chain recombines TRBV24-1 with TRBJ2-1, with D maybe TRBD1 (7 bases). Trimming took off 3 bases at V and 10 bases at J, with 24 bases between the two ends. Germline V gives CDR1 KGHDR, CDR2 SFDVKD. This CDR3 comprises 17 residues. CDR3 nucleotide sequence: TGTGCCACCAGTGATAGAACAGGGGCGCGGAGGGTTGGAGAGCAGTTCTTC. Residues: CATSDRTGARRVGEQFF.

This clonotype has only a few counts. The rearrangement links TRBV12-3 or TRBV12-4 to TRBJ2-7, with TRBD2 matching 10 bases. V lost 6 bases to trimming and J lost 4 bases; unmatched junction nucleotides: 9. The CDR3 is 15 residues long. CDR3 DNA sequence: TGTGCCAGCAGCAACAGCGGGAGGGGTTCTTACGAGCAGTACTTC. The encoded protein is CASSNSGRGSYEQYF.

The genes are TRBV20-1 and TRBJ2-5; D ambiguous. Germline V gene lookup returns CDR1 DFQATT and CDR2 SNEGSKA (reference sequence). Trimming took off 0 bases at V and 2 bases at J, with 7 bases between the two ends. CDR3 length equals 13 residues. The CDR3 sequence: CSARDLEQETQYF. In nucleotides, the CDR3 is TGCAGTGCTAGAGATCTAGAACAAGAGACCCAGTACTTC.

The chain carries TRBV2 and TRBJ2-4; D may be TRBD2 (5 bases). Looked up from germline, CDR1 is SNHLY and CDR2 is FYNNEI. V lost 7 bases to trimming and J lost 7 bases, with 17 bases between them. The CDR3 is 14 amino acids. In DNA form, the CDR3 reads TGTGCCAGCAATAGAGGGCAGCCTTTTAACATTCAGTACTTC. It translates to CASNRGQPFNIQYF.

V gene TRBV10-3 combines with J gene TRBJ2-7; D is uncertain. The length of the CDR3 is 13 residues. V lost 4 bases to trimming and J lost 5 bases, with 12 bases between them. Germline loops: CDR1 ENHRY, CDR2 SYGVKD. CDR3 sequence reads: CAISGRPTDEQYF. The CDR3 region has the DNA TGTGCCATCAGTGGTAGGCCAACGGACGAGCAGTACTTC.

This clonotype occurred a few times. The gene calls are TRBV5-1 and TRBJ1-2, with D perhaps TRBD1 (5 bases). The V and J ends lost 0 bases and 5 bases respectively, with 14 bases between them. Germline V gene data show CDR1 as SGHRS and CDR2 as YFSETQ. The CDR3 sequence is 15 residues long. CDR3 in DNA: TGCGCCAGCAGCTTGGTGGACACCGGTGGGTATGGCTACACCTTC. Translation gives CASSLVDTGGYGYTF.

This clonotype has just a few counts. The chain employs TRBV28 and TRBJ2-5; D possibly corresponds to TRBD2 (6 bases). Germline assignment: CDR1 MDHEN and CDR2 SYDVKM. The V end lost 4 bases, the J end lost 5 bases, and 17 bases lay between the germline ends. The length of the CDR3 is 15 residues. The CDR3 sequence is CASSSRVPGRETQYF. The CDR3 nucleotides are TGTGCCAGCAGTTCCCGGGTCCCTGGGAGGGAGACCCAGTACTTC.

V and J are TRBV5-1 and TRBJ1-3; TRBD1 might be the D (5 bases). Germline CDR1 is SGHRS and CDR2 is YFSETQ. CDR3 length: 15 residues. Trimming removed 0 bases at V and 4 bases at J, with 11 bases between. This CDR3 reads CASSLGGTRGNTIYF. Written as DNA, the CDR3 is TGCGCCAGCAGCTTGGGAGGGACTCGAGGAAACACCATATATTTT.

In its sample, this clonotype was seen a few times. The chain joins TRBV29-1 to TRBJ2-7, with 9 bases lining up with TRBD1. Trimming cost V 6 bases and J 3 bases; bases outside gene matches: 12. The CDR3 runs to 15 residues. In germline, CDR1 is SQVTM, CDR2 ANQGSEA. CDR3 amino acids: CSVRESTGGGYEQYF. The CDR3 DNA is TGCAGCGTGCGTGAATCTACAGGGGGCGGCTACGAGCAGTACTTC.

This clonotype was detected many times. The CDR3 bases are TGTGCCAGCAGCCAGGGACAGGGCCCAGATACGCAGTATTTT. This translates into CASSQGQGPDTQYF. The chain joins TRBV11-1 to TRBJ2-3, with TRBD1 matching over 9 bases. The CDR3 consists of 14 residues. J gave up 4 bases and V 5 bases, and 4 bases lay outside the gene matches. The V gene's germline CDR1 is SGHAT and CDR2 FQDESV (reference sequence).

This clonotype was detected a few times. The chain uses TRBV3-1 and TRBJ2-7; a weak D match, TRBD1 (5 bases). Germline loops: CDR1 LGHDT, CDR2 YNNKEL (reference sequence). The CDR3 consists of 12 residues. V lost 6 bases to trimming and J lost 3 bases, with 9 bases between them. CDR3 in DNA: TGTGCCAGCAGGCAGGGAAGCTACGAGCAGTACTTC. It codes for CASRQGSYEQYF.

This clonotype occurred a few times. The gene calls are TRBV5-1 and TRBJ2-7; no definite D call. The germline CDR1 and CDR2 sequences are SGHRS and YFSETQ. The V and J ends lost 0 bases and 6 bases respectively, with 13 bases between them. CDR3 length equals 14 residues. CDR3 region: CASSLGDLGGEQYF. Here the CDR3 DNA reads TGCGCCAGCAGCTTGGGCGACCTAGGTGGCGAGCAGTACTTC. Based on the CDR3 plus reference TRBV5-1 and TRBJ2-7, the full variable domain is KAGVTQTPRYLIKTRGQQVTLSCSPISGHRSVSWYQQTPGQGLQFLFEYFSETQRNKGNFPGRFSGRQFSNSRSEMNVSTLELGDSALYLCASSLGDLGGEQYFGPGTRLTVT.

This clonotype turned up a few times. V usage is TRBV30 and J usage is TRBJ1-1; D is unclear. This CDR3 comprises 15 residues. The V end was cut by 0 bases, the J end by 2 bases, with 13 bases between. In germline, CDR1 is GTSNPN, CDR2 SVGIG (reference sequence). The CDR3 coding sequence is TGTGCCTGGAGTGTAATAGGAAAGTCTAACACTGAAGCTTTCTTT. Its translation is CAWSVIGKSNTEAFF.

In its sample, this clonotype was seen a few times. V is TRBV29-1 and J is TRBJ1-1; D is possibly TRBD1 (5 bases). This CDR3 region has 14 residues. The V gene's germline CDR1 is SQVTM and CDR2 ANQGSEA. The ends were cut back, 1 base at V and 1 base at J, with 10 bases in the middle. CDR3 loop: CSVEGGWENTEAFF. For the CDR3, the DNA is TGCAGCGTTGAAGGGGGCTGGGAGAACACTGAAGCTTTCTTT.

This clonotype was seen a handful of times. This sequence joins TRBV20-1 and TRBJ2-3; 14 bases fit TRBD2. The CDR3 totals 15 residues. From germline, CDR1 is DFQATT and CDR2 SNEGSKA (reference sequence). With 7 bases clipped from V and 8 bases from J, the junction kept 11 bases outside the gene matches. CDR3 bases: TGCAGTGTTCAGGGACTAGCGGGAGAGTTTCGTACGCAGTATTTT. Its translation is CSVQGLAGEFRTQYF.

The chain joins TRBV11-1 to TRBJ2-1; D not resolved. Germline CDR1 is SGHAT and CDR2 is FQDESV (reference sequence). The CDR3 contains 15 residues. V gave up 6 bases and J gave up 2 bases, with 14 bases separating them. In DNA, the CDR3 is TGTGCCAGCAGAAGGCAGAGTAACCCCTACAATGAGCAGTTCTTC. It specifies CASRRQSNPYNEQFF.

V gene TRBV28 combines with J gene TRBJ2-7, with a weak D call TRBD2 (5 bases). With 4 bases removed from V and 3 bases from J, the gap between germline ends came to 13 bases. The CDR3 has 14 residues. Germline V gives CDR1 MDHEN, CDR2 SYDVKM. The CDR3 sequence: CASSSGKTVYEQYF. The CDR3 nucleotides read TGTGCCAGCAGTTCCGGGAAGACCGTCTACGAGCAGTACTTC.

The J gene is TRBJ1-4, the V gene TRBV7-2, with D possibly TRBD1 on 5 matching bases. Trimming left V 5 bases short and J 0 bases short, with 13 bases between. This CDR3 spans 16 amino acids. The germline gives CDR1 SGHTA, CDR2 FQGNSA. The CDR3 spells CASSPYGGATNEKLFF. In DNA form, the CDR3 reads TGTGCCAGCAGCCCTTACGGGGGGGCAACTAATGAAAAACTGTTTTTT.

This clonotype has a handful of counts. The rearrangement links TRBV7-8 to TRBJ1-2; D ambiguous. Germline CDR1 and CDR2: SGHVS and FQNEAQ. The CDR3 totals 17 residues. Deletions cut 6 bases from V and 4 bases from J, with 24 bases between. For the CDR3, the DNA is TGTGCCAGCAGGGGCGTTAGGGTCCCTGGGTCAGTCTATGGCTACACCTTC. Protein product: CASRGVRVPGSVYGYTF.

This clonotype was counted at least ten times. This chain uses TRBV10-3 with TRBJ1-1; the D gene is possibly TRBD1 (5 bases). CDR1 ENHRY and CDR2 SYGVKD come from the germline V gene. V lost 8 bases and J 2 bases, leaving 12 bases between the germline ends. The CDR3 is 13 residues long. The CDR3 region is CAIGAEPNTEAFF. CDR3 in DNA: TGTGCCATCGGGGCAGAGCCAAACACTGAAGCTTTCTTT.

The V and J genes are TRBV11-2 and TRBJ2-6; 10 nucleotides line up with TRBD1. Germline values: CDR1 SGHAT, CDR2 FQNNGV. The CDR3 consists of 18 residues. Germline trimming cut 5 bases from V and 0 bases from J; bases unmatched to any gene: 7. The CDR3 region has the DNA TGTGCCAGCAGCCCCCGGGGACAGGGGACCTCTGGGGCCAACGTCCTGACTTTC. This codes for CASSPRGQGTSGANVLTF. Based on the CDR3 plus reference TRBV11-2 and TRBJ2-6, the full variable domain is EAGVAQSPRYKIIEKRQSVAFWCNPISGHATLYWYQQILGQGPKLLIQFQNNGVVDDSQLPKDRFSAERLKGVDSTLKIQPAKLEDSAVYLCASSPRGQGTSGANVLTFGAGSRLTVL.

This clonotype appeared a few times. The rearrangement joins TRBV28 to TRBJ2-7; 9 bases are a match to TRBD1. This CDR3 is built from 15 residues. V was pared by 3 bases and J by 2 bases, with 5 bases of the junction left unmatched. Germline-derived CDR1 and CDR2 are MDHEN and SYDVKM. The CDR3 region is CASSFPDRGAYEQYF. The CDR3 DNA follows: TGTGCCAGCAGTTTTCCGGACAGGGGAGCCTACGAGCAGTACTTC.